The clone carrying this T cell receptor (beta chain) is a singleton in its sample. Its antigen remains unidentified. The primer mix had 60 Vbeta and 13 Jbeta primers. Repertoires were generated with immunoSEQ multiplex PCR, while TCRdb's copy carries only in-frame clones and drops some. In the table there are 160,000 or so clones, roughly two thirds of which are singletons. This sample was included in a study of cytomegalovirus exposure and HLA in healthy donors. The study, taken as a whole, reports: Sequencing depth roughly uniform across donors was assumed in presence/absence analyses. In vitro experiments confirmed that a few CMV-associated chains were specific for CMV antigens. Cytomegalovirus status, reportedly, was diagnosed with high specificity and sensitivity by the classifier.

This clonotype was obtained from a woman aged 25 to 45 in good health and CMV-seronegative. Specimen: PBMCs.

As DNA, the CDR3 is TGTGCCAGCAGTTTAAAGGGACTAGCGGGGGTTTCCTACGAGCAGTACTTC. It translates to CASSLKGLAGVSYEQYF. The chain uses TRBV28 and TRBJ2-7, with 14 bases fitting TRBD2. The germline V gene encodes CDR1 MDHEN and CDR2 SYDVKM. Losses at the gene ends were 2 bases for V and 1 base for J; bases not matched to a gene: 4. The CDR3 has 17 amino acids.